This T cell receptor beta chain emerged from a study of blood T cell repertoires in COVID-19. CDR3 length: 15 residues. CDR1 is SGDLS, CDR2 YYNGEE, per germline. V dropped 0 bases and J dropped 0 bases, with 7 bases sitting between them. Here immunoSEQ multiplex PCR was the method, and the copy in TCRdb shows in-frame clones only, minus some. The sample carries about 260,000 clones, approximately 90% recorded once. Participants, about 18 to 90 years old, spanned some 23 US areas. The TCR comes from a young woman with acute COVID-19. The sequenced sample was PBMCs or T cells enriched from blood (not recorded which). The chain employs TRBV9 and TRBJ1-3; D possibly corresponds to TRBD1 (6 bases). The DNA of the CDR3 is TGTGCCAGCAGCGTAGGAGGGGGCTCTGGAAACACCATATATTTT. Protein sequence: CASSVGGGSGNTIYF.